This TCR beta chain comes out of a study of cytomegalovirus exposure and HLA in healthy donors (dated by TCRdb to about 2017). In the study overall: In an earlier analysis of 450 to 750 of the donors, about 270 Gb of sequence data and 90 million to 120 million unique TCR beta sequences from 180 million or so T cells were reported. Roughly 300 gigabases of sequencing data and 70 million to 100 million unique TCR sequences made up an early release that covered 500 to 650 HLA-typed donors. Along with the approximately 600-subject first cohort, a separate validation cohort of 120 different subjects was used. An earlier analysis of 500 to 650 of the donors applied high-throughput TCR beta sequencing to assess whether each TCR beta V gene segment acted as functional or pseudogenic. Of the roughly 400 genotyped donors, less than 85% were placed in the genetic ancestry cluster associated with self-reported Caucasian donors. A later genetic analysis used genome-wide SNP genotypes for about 65% of the roughly 670 donors, treating that subset as a discovery cohort. Every discovery cohort repertoire had been produced on one sequencing platform. Across approximately 400 genotyped donors of the cohort, an average of about 200,000 unique TCR beta nucleotide sequences per donor were sequenced, and about a sixth of those sequences were non-productive. In the later analysis, no new phenotypic data were used to find candidate immune exposures; instead, reliance was placed on TCR beta sequences and their occurrence across donors. Class I and class II HLA loci were covered by the typing at four-digit resolution. The study was designed to test whether signatures of past pathogen exposure could be identified by cataloging public T cell receptors. A later analysis re-examined previously published TCR beta repertoires from 500 to 700 donors and added high-resolution HLA genotyping to investigate patterns of TCR occurrence. Roughly 5 DR-DQ haplotypes were handled as single units for association and clustering, since linkage in the cohort was strong. To predict cytomegalovirus infection status, the study combined high-throughput TCR immunosequencing, statistical association of individual TCRs with disease status, and machine learning. The study used immunosequencing to profile the T cell repertoires of more than 650 subjects and linked those repertoires to cytomegalovirus serostatus. Typing coverage varied by locus: about 620-630 donors for A, B, C, DRB1 and DQB1; 500 to 550 for DQA1; more than 600 for DPA1; more than 450 for DPB1. Donor age, sex, ethnicity and CMV serostatus were collected together with the repertoire data. Here is what the overall study found, with its caveats: A total of 164 TCR beta chains were listed by the study as associated with cytomegalovirus. Because the 87-base-pair reads could not distinguish some IMGT-functional V segments, including TRBV6-2 and TRBV6-3, those segments were excluded. According to a later analysis, TCR association rates differed among HLA loci, with DRB1 alleles showing the most associated TCRs and HLA-C alleles showing the fewest. Because some donors lacked HLA typing at each locus, the association tests relied only on the typed subset. Sequencing depth was assumed to be roughly uniform across donors in the presence/absence analyses, though that assumption may not hold. Compared with the roughly 700-donor mean, donors in an Asian-associated ancestry cluster had fewer N-insertions in productive TCRs, according to a later genetic analysis. In an earlier analysis of about 550 of the donors, most TCR beta V segments were observed in productive rearrangements about 87% or about 30% of the time, broadly matching IMGT annotations. Most TCR sequences were seen in very few donors, while some public TCRs were found in many individuals. A later analysis found that HLA-associated TCR beta chains were more clonally expanded and had lower generation probabilities than equally common non-associated chains. A later genetic analysis associated a missense DCLRE1C variant with V-gene and J-gene trimming of TCR beta chains, and an independent cohort replicated the association. Several of the top co-occurrence clusters appeared to be linked to parvovirus B19, influenza, CMV and Epstein-Barr virus, according to a later analysis. Most CMV-associated TCR beta chains appeared to be HLA-restricted in a later analysis, and the HLA associations seemed to be driven largely by CMV exposure. In this cohort, only TCR beta chains were sequenced, and detectable features were limited by the absence of alpha or paired-chain data. A further reported finding was that TCR beta sequences accurately predicted the HLA-A and HLA-B alleles for most subjects in the first cohort. A cluster of highly shared sequence variants was judged likely to represent a technical artifact of the sequencing pipeline. Immune exposure information for the cohort was limited to CMV serostatus. Three of the identified cytomegalovirus-associated TCR beta chains were confirmed in vitro to be specific for cytomegalovirus antigens. When HLA alleles, especially DR and DQ, strongly co-occurred, attributing TCR associations to individual alleles was difficult. Correlated functional status among segregating V segments might reflect linkage disequilibrium, but an unknown experimental factor could not be ruled out. The authors suggested that the approach could potentially be extended to other disease states and immunological phenotypes. A later analysis associated 17,000 or so TCR beta sequences with specific HLA alleles at a false discovery rate of 0.05. Over 15 rarely observed V segments, including chromosome 9 orphons, were excluded from the earlier analysis of approximately 500 of the donors because counts were too low. The classifier was reported to diagnose cytomegalovirus status with high specificity and sensitivity in both the original cohort and the validation cohort.

CDR1 and CDR2 (SGHRS, YFSETQ) derive from the germline V gene. Inclusive of the bounding cysteine and phenylalanine, the CDR3 is 14 residues long. CDR3 DNA is the only sequence kept; it has 42 bases, read in frame from the first base. The V end loses 3 bases and the J end loses 1 base, and a stretch of 10 bases separates them. Turning to this clone: Its antigen remains unidentified. Base qualities are missing; no much larger clone stands one base away.

The cohort consisted of some 730 healthy bone marrow donors. At the time of sampling, every cohort member was nominally healthy, though immune exposures that went unrecorded were likely present. The donor was CMV seronegative and belonged to the group of 350 or so seronegative cohort members. A peripheral blood sample was provided by each donor, and peripheral blood mononuclear cells were used for TCR beta sequencing. Genomic DNA extraction from the blood cell samples was performed with the Qiagen DNeasy Blood Extraction Kit. The library was produced with the immunoSEQ multiplex PCR assay. A mixture of 60 forward primers for TCR Vbeta segments and 13 reverse primers for TCR Jbeta segments was used in the multiplex PCR. The CDR3 region of rearranged TCR beta genes was amplified from genomic DNA by a multiplex PCR assay. The amplified TCR beta libraries were sequenced on the Illumina HiSeq System as 87-base-pair reads. Turning to the authors' computational methods: A later analysis tallied roughly 76 million unique TCR beta chains across the roughly 610 repertoires, and approximately 9.9 million of those chains were shared by two or more donors. To remove PCR and sequencing errors, raw reads were error-corrected and collapsed into unique sequences using a nearest-neighbor algorithm that merged closely related sequences. Alignment of CDR3 sequences to IMGT reference sequences was used to assign V, D and J gene segments. For a sequence to be retained, a match of at least six nucleotides to both a V gene segment and a J gene segment was required. A rearrangement was called productive if the CDR3 had no stop codons and remained in frame with V and J, and every other rearrangement was called non-productive. Following IMGT convention, CDR3 was defined as the stretch from the second conserved V-encoded cysteine up to the conserved J-encoded phenylalanine. The earlier analysis of about 640 of the donors excluded any sequence lacking an unambiguous match to a single V gene segment. In an earlier analysis of several hundred of the donors, V segments were called functional above 56.7% productive rearrangements and were called segregating when the between-donor standard deviation exceeded 5%. To diagnose cytomegalovirus status from the catalog of TCR beta chain sequences, a statistical classification framework was built. V and J gene assignment, in a later analysis, came from comparing TCR nucleotide sequences with IMGT/GENE-DB human TR gene sequences. In a later analysis, CDR3 sequences and most-parsimonious VDJ recombination scenarios were assigned using the TCRdist pipeline. In a later analysis, each TCR beta chain was defined by its CDR3 amino acid sequence together with its V-gene family, and reads lacking a unique V-gene family were excluded. In a later analysis, around 650 highly shared, low-generation-probability nucleotide sequences were removed to address suspected cross-contamination and a sequencing artifact. A later analysis calculated a clonal expansion index for each public chain from normalized within-repertoire ranks of inferred template counts. A later analysis computed generation probabilities with a VDJ recombination model fitted to out-of-frame rearrangements, and checked the results against IGoR. Hypergeometric tests were used in a later analysis to score TCR-TCR, TCR-HLA and TCR-CMV co-occurrence, with a repertoire-size bias correction applied to the TCR pairs. In a later analysis, false discovery rates were estimated by permuting HLA or CMV assignments 20 times. In a later analysis, co-occurring TCRs were grouped using DBSCAN, with TCRdist sequence similarity added in when clustering inside HLA-allele-positive subsets. For co-occurrence clustering, repertoires with fewer than 30,000 or more than 120,000 public chains were excluded, along with several repertoires with anomalous nucleotide sharing. The table was pulled from immuneACCESS by TCRdb, which kept in-frame rearrangements only. Such tables lose some clones; where checked, under half of the loss comes from unresolved V genes, and the rest has no known cause. That table is the source of V, J and clone size, and D and trimming were worked out from the DNA. This sample gives approximately 200,000 clones in total; about three quarters of them show up just once. Roughly 1.9% of the sample goes to the ten largest clones.

The sequence derives from a young man in good health and CMV-seronegative. The sequencing sample was made of PBMCs. The sequence links TRBV5-1 to TRBJ2-5; the D segment could be TRBD1, given 6 matching bases. The nucleotides read TGCGCCAGCAGCTCCGGGACACTCCAAGAGACCCAGTACTTC. It translates to CASSSGTLQETQYF.